This entry is about one T cell receptor beta chain. These data originate in a study of blood T cell repertoires in COVID-19. For the study at large: Samples of COVID-19 (acute and convalescent) were obtained from the United States, Italy and Spain. T cells, B-cell-depleted T cells, or PBMCs provided the cDNA or gDNA that served as material.

Per the original methods: Reference gene primers were amplified, and this amplification served to estimate nucleated cell counts. Some clones are missing from TCRdb's copy, which holds only in-frame ones; the method was immunoSEQ multiplex PCR. V and J calls and clone size follow that table, whereas D and trimming were derived from the DNA. The data show around 80,000 clones, roughly four fifths seen once. The CDR3 contains 16 residues. The V segment lost 2 bases and the J segment 7 bases; nucleotides outside the gene matches: 9. In germline, CDR1 is MGHRA, CDR2 YSYEKL. This receptor was obtained from a man aged 80 or over with acute or convalescent COVID-19. Sequenced sample: peripheral blood. V and J are TRBV4-1 and TRBJ1-4, with TRBD1 matching 8 bases. This CDR3 is CASSQNPTGVGEKLFF. CDR3 coding DNA: TGCGCCAGCAGCCAAAACCCGACAGGGGTTGGTGAAAAACTGTTTTTT.